This T cell receptor beta chain was captured in a study of T cell changes during pregnancy in multiple sclerosis. Profiling relied on immunoSEQ multiplex PCR, and the TCRdb table lists in-frame clones only, not all of them. The sample shows approximately 65,000 clones, about nine tenths of them seen only once. Germline V gene sequence: CDR1 LGHNT, CDR2 FRNRAP. The CDR3 sequence is 15 residues long. V dropped 6 bases and J dropped 2 bases, with 16 bases sitting between them. This sequence was found in a female donor with multiple sclerosis, enrolled in a pregnancy study. The sequencing here drew on CD4+ T cells from peripheral blood mononuclear cells, taken in the first trimester of pregnancy. The J gene is TRBJ1-1, the V gene TRBV12-5; D is unclear. CDR3: CASGPSGRYNTEAFF. CDR3 nucleotides: TGTGCTAGTGGACCTTCAGGTCGATATAACACTGAAGCTTTCTTT.